These T cell receptor beta chains were read from a single sample in a study of T cell responses to AZD1222 COVID-19 vaccine. Generated by immunoSEQ multiplex PCR, the TCRdb table keeps only in-frame clones and is missing some. The table lists around 180,000 clones, 88% of them singletons. Sequencing used peripheral blood, obtained on day 0 of AZD1222 vaccination. These receptors came from an adult in good health. Each CDR3 is given with its conserved first and last residue. The D gene is left open where the match is weak. Expanded clones are given a class, and other clones once, few, many or no size at all.

J gene: TRBJ2-2; clone size: NA; D gene: TRBD1; V gene: TRBV10-2; CDR3 protein: CASKTGNANTGELFF; CDR3 DNA: TGCGCCAGCAAGACAGGGAATGCGAACACCGGGGAGCTGTTTTTT
J gene: TRBJ2-1; clone size: NA; D gene: TRBD2; V gene: TRBV7-9; CDR3 protein: CASSSGTSGNNEQFF; CDR3 DNA: TGTGCCAGCAGCTCCGGGACTAGCGGCAACAATGAGCAGTTCTTC
J gene: TRBJ2-3; clone size: NA; D gene: NA; V gene: TRBV7-8; CDR3 protein: CASSPDYRSTDTQYF; CDR3 DNA: TGTGCCAGCAGCCCGGACTACCGAAGCACAGATACGCAGTATTTT
J gene: TRBJ1-4; clone size: NA; D gene: TRBD1; V gene: TRBV5-1; CDR3 protein: CASSLDGTDEKLFF; CDR3 DNA: TGCGCCAGCAGCTTGGATGGGACAGATGAAAAACTGTTTTTT
J gene: TRBJ1-2; clone size: once; D gene: TRBD1; V gene: TRBV2; CDR3 protein: CASSEYSGQTLPHTF; CDR3 DNA: TGTGCCAGCAGTGAATACTCGGGACAGACCCTCCCTCACACCTTC
J gene: TRBJ2-7; clone size: NA; D gene: TRBD2; V gene: TRBV4-1; CDR3 protein: CASSRIASGPYEQYF; CDR3 DNA: TGCGCCAGCAGCCGTATAGCTAGCGGGCCCTACGAGCAGTACTTC
J gene: TRBJ2-2; clone size: NA; D gene: NA; V gene: TRBV9; CDR3 protein: CASSREGTNTGELFF; CDR3 DNA: TGTGCCAGCAGCAGGGAAGGGACGAACACCGGGGAGCTGTTTTTT
J gene: TRBJ2-1; clone size: NA; D gene: TRBD1; V gene: TRBV6-5; CDR3 protein: CASTSTGALYNEQFF; CDR3 DNA: TGTGCCAGCACCTCGACAGGGGCCCTATACAATGAGCAGTTCTTC
J gene: TRBJ2-7; clone size: NA; D gene: TRBD2; V gene: TRBV11-3; CDR3 protein: CASSLERGGGAYEQYF; CDR3 DNA: TGTGCCAGCAGCTTAGAGCGTGGCGGGGGGGCATACGAGCAGTACTTC
J gene: TRBJ2-3; clone size: many; D gene: TRBD2; V gene: TRBV6-4; CDR3 protein: CASSPGTSGGGDTQYF; CDR3 DNA: TGTGCCAGCAGCCCCGGGACTAGCGGGGGAGGGGATACGCAGTATTTT
J gene: TRBJ1-4; clone size: NA; D gene: NA; V gene: TRBV7-9; CDR3 protein: CASSSTGFNEKLFF; CDR3 DNA: TGTGCCAGCAGCTCTACAGGGTTTAATGAAAAACTGTTTTTT
J gene: TRBJ2-1; clone size: NA; D gene: NA; V gene: TRBV9; CDR3 protein: CASSVGGSEQFF; CDR3 DNA: TGTGCCAGCAGCGTAGGGGGGAGTGAGCAGTTCTTC
J gene: TRBJ2-3; clone size: NA; D gene: TRBD2; V gene: TRBV24-1; CDR3 protein: CATSEGRGGTDTQYF; CDR3 DNA: TGTGCCACCAGTGAAGGGCGGGGGGGCACAGATACGCAGTATTTT
J gene: TRBJ1-6; clone size: NA; D gene: TRBD1; V gene: TRBV7-2; CDR3 protein: CASSFSGRQGFSYNSPLHF; CDR3 DNA: TGTGCCAGCAGCTTCAGCGGGCGACAGGGTTTCTCCTATAATTCACCCCTCCACTTT
J gene: TRBJ1-5; clone size: NA; D gene: TRBD1; V gene: TRBV6-1; CDR3 protein: CASSDLGLGERQGWNQPQHF; CDR3 DNA: TGTGCCAGCAGTGATCTGGGCCTGGGCGAACGACAGGGCTGGAATCAGCCCCAGCATTTT
J gene: TRBJ2-7; clone size: few; D gene: NA; V gene: TRBV7-9; CDR3 protein: CASSSDTYYEQYF; CDR3 DNA: TGTGCCAGCAGCTCGGACACGTACTACGAGCAGTACTTC
J gene: TRBJ2-5; clone size: NA; D gene: NA; V gene: TRBV5-1; CDR3 protein: CASSLDPATRAQYF; CDR3 DNA: TGCGCCAGCAGCTTGGACCCCGCCACACGGGCCCAGTACTTC
J gene: TRBJ1-1; clone size: NA; D gene: TRBD1; V gene: TRBV28; CDR3 protein: CASSSLLTGEGTEAFF; CDR3 DNA: TGTGCCAGCAGCAGTCTACTCACAGGGGAAGGTACTGAAGCTTTCTTT
J gene: TRBJ2-6; clone size: NA; D gene: NA; V gene: TRBV11-1; CDR3 protein: CASSLGRTSGANVLTF; CDR3 DNA: TGTGCCAGCAGCTTAGGACGGACCTCTGGGGCCAACGTCCTGACTTTC
J gene: TRBJ2-2; clone size: NA; D gene: TRBD1; V gene: TRBV4-3; CDR3 protein: CASTQDRVTGELFF; CDR3 DNA: TGCGCCAGCACTCAGGACAGGGTTACCGGGGAGCTGTTTTTT
J gene: TRBJ1-1; clone size: NA; D gene: NA; V gene: TRBV28; CDR3 protein: CASSLGAGMNTEAFF; CDR3 DNA: TGTGCCAGCAGTTTGGGGGCCGGAATGAACACTGAAGCTTTCTTT
J gene: TRBJ2-7; clone size: NA; D gene: NA; V gene: TRBV5-1; CDR3 protein: CASSLGGIDEQYF; CDR3 DNA: TGCGCCAGCAGCTTGGGTGGGATTGACGAGCAGTACTTC
J gene: TRBJ1-5; clone size: NA; D gene: NA; V gene: TRBV25-1; CDR3 protein: CASSGSNQPQHF; CDR3 DNA: TGTGCCAGCAGTGGGAGCAATCAGCCCCAGCATTTT
J gene: TRBJ2-7; clone size: NA; D gene: NA; V gene: TRBV28; CDR3 protein: CASSLGGARPYEQYF; CDR3 DNA: TGTGCCAGCAGCCTGGGGGGGGCACGTCCCTACGAGCAGTACTTC
J gene: TRBJ1-6; clone size: NA; D gene: NA; V gene: TRBV6-6; CDR3 protein: CASSSSYNSPLHF; CDR3 DNA: TGTGCCAGCAGTTCTTCCTATAATTCACCCCTCCACTTT
J gene: TRBJ1-5; clone size: NA; D gene: NA; V gene: TRBV27; CDR3 protein: CASSFRRGPQPQHF; CDR3 DNA: TGTGCCAGCAGTTTTCGGAGGGGCCCGCAGCCCCAGCATTTT
J gene: TRBJ1-1; clone size: NA; D gene: NA; V gene: TRBV29-1; CDR3 protein: CSVWTVQNTEAFF; CDR3 DNA: TGCAGCGTCTGGACGGTCCAGAACACTGAAGCTTTCTTT
J gene: TRBJ2-5; clone size: NA; D gene: NA; V gene: TRBV11-2; CDR3 protein: CASSFTGGPVRETQYF; CDR3 DNA: TGTGCCAGCAGCTTCACGGGGGGCCCCGTTAGGGAGACCCAGTACTTC
J gene: TRBJ1-2; clone size: few; D gene: TRBD1; V gene: TRBV14; CDR3 protein: CASSTHNSWDRHGYTF; CDR3 DNA: TGTGCCAGCAGCACTCACAATTCCTGGGACAGGCATGGCTACACCTTC
J gene: TRBJ2-5; clone size: NA; D gene: TRBD2; V gene: TRBV5-4; CDR3 protein: CASSLEASGGLHQETQYF; CDR3 DNA: TGTGCCAGCAGCTTGGAGGCTAGCGGGGGTCTTCACCAAGAGACCCAGTACTTC
J gene: TRBJ2-2; clone size: NA; D gene: NA; V gene: TRBV18; CDR3 protein: CASSPTSTGELFF; CDR3 DNA: TGTGCCAGCTCACCAACCTCCACCGGGGAGCTGTTTTTT
J gene: TRBJ1-1; clone size: NA; D gene: NA; V gene: TRBV25-1; CDR3 protein: CASSEGVGSRAFF; CDR3 DNA: TGTGCCAGCAGTGAAGGGGTTGGATCCAGAGCTTTCTTT
J gene: TRBJ1-2; clone size: NA; D gene: NA; V gene: TRBV19; CDR3 protein: CASSISVYGYTF; CDR3 DNA: TGTGCCAGTAGTATTTCGGTTTATGGCTACACCTTC
J gene: TRBJ1-1; clone size: NA; D gene: NA; V gene: TRBV7-2; CDR3 protein: CASSSRQANTEAFF; CDR3 DNA: TGTGCCAGCAGCTCCCGACAGGCGAACACTGAAGCTTTCTTT
J gene: TRBJ1-1; clone size: NA; D gene: NA; V gene: TRBV5-1; CDR3 protein: CASSLKASTEAFF; CDR3 DNA: TGCGCCAGCAGCTTGAAGGCTAGCACTGAAGCTTTCTTT
J gene: TRBJ2-1; clone size: NA; D gene: TRBD1; V gene: TRBV6-4; CDR3 protein: CASRDTGQGTREQFF; CDR3 DNA: TGTGCCAGCAGAGACACGGGACAGGGGACCCGAGAGCAGTTCTTC
J gene: TRBJ2-1; clone size: NA; D gene: TRBD2; V gene: TRBV29-1; CDR3 protein: CSVGTISRNEQFF; CDR3 DNA: TGCAGCGTCGGGACTATATCTCGGAATGAGCAGTTCTTC
J gene: TRBJ1-1; clone size: NA; D gene: NA; V gene: TRBV18; CDR3 protein: CASSLLGPPKNTEAFF; CDR3 DNA: TGTGCCAGCTCGCTCCTAGGCCCCCCAAAAAACACTGAAGCTTTCTTT
J gene: TRBJ2-3; clone size: NA; D gene: TRBD1; V gene: TRBV7-6; CDR3 protein: CASSLGGTGGTDTQYF; CDR3 DNA: TGTGCCAGCAGCTTGGGGGGGACAGGGGGCACAGATACGCAGTATTTT
J gene: TRBJ1-1; clone size: few; D gene: NA; V gene: TRBV19; CDR3 protein: CASSIAGLFEAFF; CDR3 DNA: TGTGCCAGTAGTATAGCTGGGCTCTTCGAAGCTTTCTTT
J gene: TRBJ2-7; clone size: once; D gene: TRBD1; V gene: TRBV13; CDR3 protein: CASSLLGQGYEQYF; CDR3 DNA: TGTGCCAGCAGCTTATTAGGACAGGGCTACGAGCAGTACTTC
J gene: TRBJ2-5; clone size: NA; D gene: TRBD2; V gene: TRBV27; CDR3 protein: CASSTKRTSGVVTQYF; CDR3 DNA: TGTGCCAGCAGCACTAAAAGGACTAGCGGGGTTGTGACCCAGTACTTC
J gene: TRBJ1-2; clone size: NA; D gene: NA; V gene: TRBV5-4; CDR3 protein: CASSSGWGDYGYTF; CDR3 DNA: TGTGCCAGCAGCTCGGGGTGGGGAGACTATGGCTACACCTTC